This T cell receptor beta chain was captured in a study of blood T cell repertoires in COVID-19. Study summary: Spain, Italy and the United States supplied samples that represented acute and convalescent COVID-19.

Original methodology: Reference gene primer amplification gave estimated nucleated cell counts. Only in-frame clones appear in the TCRdb table, and some are missing; sequencing was by immunoSEQ multiplex PCR. V and J calls and clone size are those listed in that table; D and trimming were worked out from the DNA. Among 300,000 to 450,000 clones listed, 87% were seen once. Seattle cases were enrolled at active infection and followed longitudinally. J was trimmed by 4 bases and V by 1 base; bases with no gene match: 3. Germline V gene lookup returns CDR1 MDHEN and CDR2 SYDVKM. The CDR3 covers 15 residues.

The specimen sequenced was peripheral blood. This clonotype was sampled from a woman under 40 with COVID-19, enrolled during active disease. This chain connects TRBV28 to TRBJ2-4; 8 nucleotides line up with TRBD1. The CDR3 nucleotides read TGTGCCAGCAGTTTATCCGGACAGGGTAAAAACATTCAGTACTTC. This translates into CASSLSGQGKNIQYF.